This is a list of T cell receptor beta chains from one sample in a study of PD-L1 blockade in urothelial cancer. Data came from immunoSEQ multiplex PCR; TCRdb stores just in-frame clones and leaves some out. The data contain tens of thousands of clones, 85% to 90% of them singletons. Here the sequenced sample was PBMCs, taken around atezolizumab (anti-PD-L1) treatment. These receptors all stem from a man aged 55 to 70 with urothelial cancer. Both conserved end residues are part of each CDR3. The order of the fields is D gene, clone size, V gene, J gene, CDR3 DNA, CDR3 protein. D genes are given only for firm matches. The size field is filled for only some rows; it gives once, few, many or a size class.

D: TRBD1; size: NA; V: TRBV12-5; J: TRBJ2-5; DNA: TGTGCTAGTTGTCAACAGGGGTCGGAGACCCAGTACTTC; CDR3: CASCQQGSETQYF
D: TRBD2; size: NA; V: TRBV7-2; J: TRBJ2-7; DNA: TGTGCCAGCAGTAGGAGCGCTAGCGGGGGGACCTCCTACGAGCAGTACTTC; CDR3: CASSRSASGGTSYEQYF
D: NA; size: NA; V: TRBV28; J: TRBJ2-3; DNA: TGTGCCAGCAGTTTACGGGATACGCAGTATTTT; CDR3: CASSLRDTQYF
D: NA; size: NA; V: TRBV4-2; J: TRBJ1-5; DNA: TGTGCCAGCAGCCAAGGGATATGGGGAGAGCCCCAGCATTTT; CDR3: CASSQGIWGEPQHF
D: NA; size: NA; V: TRBV30; J: TRBJ1-5; DNA: TGTGCCTGGAGTGTAGGCGGAAATAATCAGCCCCAGCATTTT; CDR3: CAWSVGGNNQPQHF
D: NA; size: NA; V: TRBV6-5; J: TRBJ2-5; DNA: TGTGCCAGCAGTTCTGAAGAGACCCAGTACTTC; CDR3: CASSSEETQYF
D: NA; size: NA; V: TRBV10-1; J: TRBJ1-6; DNA: TGCGCCAGCAGTGAGGAGATCGTTTCACCCCTCCACTTT; CDR3: CASSEEIVSPLHF
D: TRBD2; size: NA; V: TRBV15; J: TRBJ2-5; DNA: TGTGCCACCAGCAGAGCCTTCGGGCGGGGGGAGACCCAGTACTTC; CDR3: CATSRAFGRGETQYF
D: TRBD1; size: NA; V: TRBV9; J: TRBJ1-2; DNA: TGTGCCAGCAGCGCTTCCGGGACAGGGGGATTCTATGGCTACACCTTC; CDR3: CASSASGTGGFYGYTF
D: NA; size: NA; V: TRBV6-6; J: TRBJ1-4; DNA: TGTGCCAGCACTTTCCCCCGGGGGGGCCGGGAAAAACTGTTTTTT; CDR3: CASTFPRGGREKLFF
D: TRBD1; size: NA; V: TRBV4-1; J: TRBJ1-2; DNA: TGCGCCAGCAGCGAACAGGGGAACTATGGCTACACCTTC; CDR3: CASSEQGNYGYTF
D: NA; size: few; V: TRBV30; J: TRBJ1-4; DNA: TGTGCCTGGAGTCAGGGTGAAAAACTGTTTTTT; CDR3: CAWSQGEKLFF
D: TRBD1; size: few; V: TRBV2; J: TRBJ1-4; DNA: TGTGCCAGCAGGGAACAGGGGGCTGGGGAAAAACTGTTTTTT; CDR3: CASREQGAGEKLFF
D: NA; size: NA; V: TRBV28; J: TRBJ1-3; DNA: TGTGCCAGCAGTTCATGGGGGGGTGGAAACACCATATATTTT; CDR3: CASSSWGGGNTIYF
D: NA; size: NA; V: TRBV11-2; J: TRBJ2-7; DNA: TGTGCCAGCAGCTTCGCACCTACCTACGAGCAGTACTTC; CDR3: CASSFAPTYEQYF
D: TRBD1; size: once; V: TRBV6-5; J: TRBJ2-7; DNA: TGTGCCAGCAGTACCCCGACAGGGAGTATCTACGAGCAGTACTTC; CDR3: CASSTPTGSIYEQYF
D: TRBD1; size: NA; V: TRBV27; J: TRBJ1-6; DNA: TGTGCCAGCAGTTCACTTTTTTGGGACAGCTATAATTCACCCCTCCACTTT; CDR3: CASSSLFWDSYNSPLHF
D: NA; size: NA; V: TRBV7-9; J: TRBJ2-3; DNA: TGTGCCAGCAGCTTAGCGGCCGGACAGCCCACCTTCTCCACAGATACGCAGTATTTT; CDR3: CASSLAAGQPTFSTDTQYF
D: NA; size: NA; V: TRBV6-5; J: TRBJ1-1; DNA: TGTGCCAGCAGCCAGGGCCAGCACACTGAAGCTTTCTTT; CDR3: CASSQGQHTEAFF
D: NA; size: NA; V: TRBV18; J: TRBJ1-1; DNA: TGTGCCAGCTCACCATCGGCAGGGACATCCACTGAAGCTTTCTTT; CDR3: CASSPSAGTSTEAFF
D: TRBD1; size: NA; V: TRBV30; J: TRBJ2-7; DNA: TGTGCCAGGTCAAATAAACAGGGGTCCTACGAGCAGTACTTC; CDR3: CARSNKQGSYEQYF
D: NA; size: NA; V: TRBV5-1; J: TRBJ2-2; DNA: TGCGCCAGCAGCTTGAATGGGGCGACTGACGGGGAGCTGTTTTTT; CDR3: CASSLNGATDGELFF
D: TRBD1; size: NA; V: TRBV6-6; J: TRBJ1-2; DNA: TGTGCCAGCAAAGGGACAGGGGGCGCTGGAATCTATGGCTACACCTTC; CDR3: CASKGTGGAGIYGYTF
D: TRBD1; size: NA; V: TRBV11-2; J: TRBJ2-2; DNA: TGTGCCAGCAGCTCAGACAGGGGGCCGGGCACCGGGGAGCTGTTTTTT; CDR3: CASSSDRGPGTGELFF
D: TRBD2; size: NA; V: TRBV19; J: TRBJ2-7; DNA: TGTGCCAGTAGTCCCCAAGCGGGACGAAAAGACGAGCAGTACTTC; CDR3: CASSPQAGRKDEQYF
D: TRBD1; size: NA; V: TRBV2; J: TRBJ2-2; DNA: TGTGCCCCCTGGGACAGGGGAATATTAGGGGAGCTGTTTTTT; CDR3: CAPWDRGILGELFF
D: NA; size: NA; V: TRBV2; J: TRBJ2-5; DNA: TGTGCCAGCGGGGGGGCCCGAGAGACCCAGTACTTC; CDR3: CASGGARETQYF
D: NA; size: few; V: TRBV14; J: TRBJ1-6; DNA: TGTGCCAGCAGCCATCGGCGGAATTCACCCCTCCACTTT; CDR3: CASSHRRNSPLHF
D: NA; size: NA; V: TRBV27; J: TRBJ1-4; DNA: TGTGCCAGCAGTTCGATCAGACAGGCGGGGGGTGAAAAACTGTTTTTT; CDR3: CASSSIRQAGGEKLFF
D: TRBD2; size: NA; V: TRBV11-2; J: TRBJ2-3; DNA: TGTGCCAGCAGCTTAGAGATAGCGGGGGGCCCCGGTACGCAGTATTTT; CDR3: CASSLEIAGGPGTQYF
D: TRBD2; size: NA; V: TRBV4-2; J: TRBJ2-3; DNA: TGTGCCAGCAGCCACGAAAGTAGGCTAGCGGGGGGGCACACAGATACGCAGTATTTT; CDR3: CASSHESRLAGGHTDTQYF
D: NA; size: NA; V: TRBV6-5; J: TRBJ1-2; DNA: TGTGCCAGCAGTTACTCGGGGGGTAACTATGGCTACACCTTC; CDR3: CASSYSGGNYGYTF
D: NA; size: once; V: TRBV9; J: TRBJ1-1; DNA: TGTGCCAGCAGCGTAAGGGACTTCAGCACTGAAGCTTTCTTT; CDR3: CASSVRDFSTEAFF
D: TRBD1; size: NA; V: TRBV6-5; J: TRBJ1-4; DNA: TGTGCCAGCAGTTACTCGATAGGGACAGGGAATGAAAAACTGTTTTTT; CDR3: CASSYSIGTGNEKLFF
D: NA; size: NA; V: TRBV29-1; J: TRBJ1-2; DNA: TGCAGCGTTGAGGGGGGGGCCTATGGCTACACCTTC; CDR3: CSVEGGAYGYTF
D: TRBD2; size: NA; V: TRBV29-1; J: TRBJ2-3; DNA: TGCAGCGCTCGGACTAGCGGAGGCACAGATACGCAGTATTTT; CDR3: CSARTSGGTDTQYF
D: NA; size: NA; V: TRBV29-1; J: TRBJ2-7; DNA: TGCAGCGTTGACCTACAGGGCTACGAGCAGTACTTC; CDR3: CSVDLQGYEQYF
D: TRBD1; size: NA; V: TRBV19; J: TRBJ1-5; DNA: TGTGCCAGTAGTACGACAGGGATCAATCAGCCCCAGCATTTT; CDR3: CASSTTGINQPQHF
D: NA; size: NA; V: TRBV30; J: TRBJ1-2; DNA: TGTGCCTGGAGTGTAATCCCGACAGGTGGCTACACCTTC; CDR3: CAWSVIPTGGYTF
D: NA; size: once; V: TRBV28; J: TRBJ2-7; DNA: TGTGCCAGCAGTTTAGGCCAGGGATTCCACGAGCAGTACTTC; CDR3: CASSLGQGFHEQYF
D: TRBD1; size: NA; V: TRBV5-4; J: TRBJ1-1; DNA: TGTGCCAGCAGCCTTAGGACAGGGGCAAACACTGAAGCTTTCTTT; CDR3: CASSLRTGANTEAFF
D: TRBD2; size: NA; V: TRBV5-1; J: TRBJ2-3; DNA: TGCGCCTCAACTAGCGGGGGCTACACAGATACGCAGTATTTT; CDR3: CASTSGGYTDTQYF
D: TRBD1; size: NA; V: TRBV9; J: TRBJ1-2; DNA: TGTGCCAGCAGCGAGGGACAGGGACTTTATGGCTACACCTTC; CDR3: CASSEGQGLYGYTF
D: NA; size: once; V: TRBV6-6; J: TRBJ1-4; DNA: TGTGCCAGCAGTTACCGCCAGGGGAAAGGACAAAAACTGTTTTTT; CDR3: CASSYRQGKGQKLFF